This TCR beta chain was recorded in a study of T cell changes during pregnancy in multiple sclerosis. Data came from immunoSEQ multiplex PCR; TCRdb stores just in-frame clones and leaves some out. The data hold about 130,000 clones, with less than 97% observed a single time. V was shortened by 0 bases and J by 6 bases, with 12 bases between the two germline ends. Germline V gene sequence: CDR1 SGHRS, CDR2 YFSETQ. The CDR3 totals 14 residues. This clonotype was obtained from a female donor with multiple sclerosis, enrolled in a pregnancy study. V and J are TRBV5-1 and TRBJ1-1; possibly TRBD1 for D (5 bases). The starting material was peripheral blood, obtained after pregnancy. The CDR3 bases are TGCGCCAGCAGCTTGGGTCGCAGGGTTGCTGAAGCTTTCTTT. It yields the protein CASSLGRRVAEAFF.